The 12 T cell receptor beta chains presented below share a single source sample, sequenced in a study of cytomegalovirus exposure and HLA in healthy donors. 13 Jbeta primers and 60 Vbeta primers were used for the PCR. The repertoire was sequenced with immunoSEQ multiplex PCR; TCRdb's copy has only in-frame clones and lacks some. The sample records about 140,000 clones, approximately 77% being singletons. Input material: PBMCs. These receptors originate from a woman aged 50 to 60 in good health and CMV-seronegative.

The table lists this clone with a count of one. The chain combines TRBV2 with TRBJ2-5, with TRBD1 matching 9 bases. Trimming removed 6 bases from V and 4 bases from J; junction bases left unmatched: 0. Germline CDR1 is SNHLY and CDR2 is FYNNEI. The CDR3 is 12 amino acids. The CDR3 region is CASRDRGETQYF. CDR3 DNA sequence: TGTGCCAGCAGGGACAGGGGAGAGACCCAGTACTTC.

The V call is TRBV2, the J call TRBJ2-1, with 9 bases aligning to TRBD2. J was trimmed by 15 bases and V by 5 bases; bases with no gene match: 8. The CDR3 runs 12 residues. Germline values: CDR1 SNHLY, CDR2 FYNNEI. CDR3 sequence (DNA): TGTGCCAGCAGTCAAGGGCGGGAGGGGCCGTTCTTC. It specifies CASSQGREGPFF.

The V and J genes are TRBV9 and TRBJ2-5; TRBD1 aligns across 7 bases. The germline V gene has CDR1 SGDLS and CDR2 YYNGEE. With V trimmed by 3 bases and J by 0 bases, 2 bases remained unmatched. The CDR3 spans 14 residues. The CDR3 coding sequence is TGTGCCAGCAGCGAACAGGGGTACCAAGAGACCCAGTACTTC. As protein: CASSEQGYQETQYF.

This chain joins TRBV27 and TRBJ2-7, with 8 positions matching TRBD1. Germline V CDR1 and CDR2: MNHEY, SMNVEV (reference sequence). The CDR3 contains 15 residues. V trimming: 7 bases; J trimming: 3 bases; junction bases outside the gene matches: 11. The CDR3 DNA reads as TGTGCCAGCATCATACGAGGGACAGGACACTACGAGCAGTACTTC. Its translation is CASIIRGTGHYEQYF.

J is TRBJ1-3 and V is TRBV6-6, with TRBD1 matching over 7 bases. CDR1 and CDR2 from the germline V gene are MNHNY and SVGAGI (reference sequence). V lost 6 bases, J lost 3 bases, and 5 bases stayed unmatched. This CDR3 comprises 14 residues. For the CDR3, the DNA is TGTGCCAGCAGCACCCGGGACAGTGGAAACACCATATATTTT. As protein: CASSTRDSGNTIYF.

The rearrangement uses TRBV13 and TRBJ2-2, with 8 bases matching TRBD1. The germline V gene has CDR1 PRHDT and CDR2 FYEKMQ (reference sequence). CDR3 length equals 15 residues. Trimming cost V 3 bases and J 4 bases; bases outside gene matches: 4. CDR3 sequence: CASSFGQGGTGELFF. CDR3 nucleotide sequence: TGTGCCAGCAGCTTCGGACAGGGAGGCACCGGGGAGCTGTTTTTT.

The chain has TRBV9 and TRBJ2-1, with a possible D match to TRBD1 (6 bases). The length of the CDR3 is 15 residues. Trimming left V 0 bases short and J 10 bases short, with 17 bases between. CDR1 is SGDLS, CDR2 YYNGEE, per germline. The CDR3 region has the DNA TGTGCCAGCAGCGTAGGGGACAACCGCCAGAAAGAGCAGTTCTTC. It translates to CASSVGDNRQKEQFF.

About this clone itself: Mismatch with germline at one junction end may stem from a read error. This chain joins TRBV5-1 and TRBJ1-4, with D perhaps TRBD1 (5 bases). This CDR3 comprises 14 residues. From germline, CDR1 is SGHRS and CDR2 YFSETQ. CDR3 sequence (DNA): TGCGCCAGCAGCTTGGAGAAGGGGAATGAAAGACTGTTTTTT. It yields the protein CASSLEKGNERLFF.

The rearrangement links TRBV30 to TRBJ1-1; D might be TRBD1 (5 bases). Trimming stripped 3 bases from V and 1 base from J, with 9 bases between. CDR1 and CDR2 from the germline V gene are GTSNPN and SVGIG (reference sequence). The CDR3 spans 13 residues. The CDR3 protein is CAWSGQGNTEAFF. The DNA of the CDR3 is TGTGCCTGGAGCGGGCAGGGGAACACTGAAGCTTTCTTT.

The rearrangement joins TRBV4-1 to TRBJ2-7; TRBD1 aligns across 8 bases. The CDR3 is 14 amino acids. The V and J ends lost 4 bases and 5 bases, in that order; junction bases with no gene match: 7. Germline loops: CDR1 MGHRA, CDR2 YSYEKL. The CDR3 loop is CASSLQDRDNEQYF. CDR3 coding DNA: TGCGCCAGCAGCCTCCAGGACAGGGATAACGAGCAGTACTTC.

This clone was detected only a few times. DNA for the CDR3: TGTGCCAGCAGGGCTAGCGGGCAAGAGACCCAGTACTTC. It yields the protein CASRASGQETQYF. This chain uses TRBV6-6 with TRBJ2-5; 8 bases match TRBD2. Germline trimming cut 6 bases from V and 2 bases from J; bases unmatched to any gene: 2. Looked up from germline, CDR1 is MNHNY and CDR2 is SVGAGI (reference sequence). The CDR3 runs to 13 residues.

Written as DNA, the CDR3 is TGTGCCAGCTCACCACCAGGGACTAGCGGGTCCTCGGGGGGTCAGTTCTTC. This codes for CASSPPGTSGSSGGQFF. The chain carries TRBV18 and TRBJ2-1, with 12 bases identical to TRBD2. The J segment lost 13 bases and the V segment lost 0 bases, leaving 13 bases of the junction unmatched. The CDR3 consists of 17 residues. Germline lookup yields CDR1 KGHSH and CDR2 LQKENI.